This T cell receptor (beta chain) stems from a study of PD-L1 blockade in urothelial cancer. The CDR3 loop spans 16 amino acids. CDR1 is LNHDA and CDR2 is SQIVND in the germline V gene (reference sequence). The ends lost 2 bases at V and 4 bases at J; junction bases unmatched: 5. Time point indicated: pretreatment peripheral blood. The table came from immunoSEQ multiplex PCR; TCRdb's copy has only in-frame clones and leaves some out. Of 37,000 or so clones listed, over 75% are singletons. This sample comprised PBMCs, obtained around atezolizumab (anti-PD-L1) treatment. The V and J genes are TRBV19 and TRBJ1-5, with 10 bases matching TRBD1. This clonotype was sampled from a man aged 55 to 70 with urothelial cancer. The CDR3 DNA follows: TGTGCCAGTAGTATACCGACAGGGGGCTCAAATCAGCCCCAGCATTTT. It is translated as CASSIPTGGSNQPQHF.